This T cell receptor beta chain comes out of a study of cytomegalovirus exposure and HLA in healthy donors. General study points: TCR beta chain V- and J-gene trimming was linked, in a later analysis, to a missense variant in DCLRE1C. A list of 150 or so TCR beta chains associated with cytomegalovirus was given.

This clone was recorded a few times. Antigen unknown. The CDR3 is made up of 16 amino acids. The PCR employed 60 Vbeta primers together with 13 Jbeta primers. Sequenced by immunoSEQ multiplex PCR; TCRdb stores in-frame clones only, minus some. The sample contains 180,000 or so clones, about 82% of which appear only once. The material sequenced was PBMCs. This chain links TRBV12-1 with TRBJ1-4; TRBD1 reflects the table's D call only, with no check against the DNA. TRBV12-1 has pseudogene status. This clonotype originated in a man aged 18 to 30 in good health and CMV-seronegative. The CDR3 loop reads CASSFVRDRANEKLFF. DNA for the CDR3: TGTGCCAGCAGCTTTGTCAGGGATCGGGCTAATGAAAAACTGTTTTTT.